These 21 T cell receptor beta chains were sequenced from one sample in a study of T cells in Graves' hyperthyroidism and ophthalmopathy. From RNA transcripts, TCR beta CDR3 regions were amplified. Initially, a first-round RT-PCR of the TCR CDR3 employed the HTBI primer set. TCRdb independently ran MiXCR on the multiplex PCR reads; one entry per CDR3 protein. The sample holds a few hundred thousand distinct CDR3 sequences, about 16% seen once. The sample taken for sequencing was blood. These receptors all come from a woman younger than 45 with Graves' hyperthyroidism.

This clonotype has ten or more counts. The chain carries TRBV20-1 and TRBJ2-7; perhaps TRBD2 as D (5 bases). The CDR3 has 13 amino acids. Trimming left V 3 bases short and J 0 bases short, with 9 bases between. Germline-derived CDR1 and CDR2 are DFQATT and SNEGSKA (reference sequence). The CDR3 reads CSASGVSSYEQYF. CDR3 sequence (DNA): TGCAGTGCTAGCGGGGTTAGCTCCTACGAGCAGTACTTC.

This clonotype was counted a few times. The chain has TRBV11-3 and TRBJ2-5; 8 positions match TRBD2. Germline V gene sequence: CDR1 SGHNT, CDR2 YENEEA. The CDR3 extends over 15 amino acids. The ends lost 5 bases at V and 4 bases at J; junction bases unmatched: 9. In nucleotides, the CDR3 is TGTGCCAGCAGCCGGGGGGGCGGGAGTGGAGAGACCCAGTACTTC. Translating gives CASSRGGGSGETQYF.

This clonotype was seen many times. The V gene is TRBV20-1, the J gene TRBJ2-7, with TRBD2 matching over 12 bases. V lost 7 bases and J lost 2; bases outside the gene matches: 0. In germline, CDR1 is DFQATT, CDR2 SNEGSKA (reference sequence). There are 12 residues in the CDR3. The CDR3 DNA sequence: TGCAGTGGACTAGCGGGAGCCTACGAGCAGTACTTC. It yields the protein CSGLAGAYEQYF.

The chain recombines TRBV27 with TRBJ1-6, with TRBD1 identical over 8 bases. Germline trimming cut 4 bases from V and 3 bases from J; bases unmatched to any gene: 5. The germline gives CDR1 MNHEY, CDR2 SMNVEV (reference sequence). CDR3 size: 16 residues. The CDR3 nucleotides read TGTGCCAGCAGTTACTCAGGACAGGGCTATAATTCACCCCTCCACTTT. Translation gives CASSYSGQGYNSPLHF.

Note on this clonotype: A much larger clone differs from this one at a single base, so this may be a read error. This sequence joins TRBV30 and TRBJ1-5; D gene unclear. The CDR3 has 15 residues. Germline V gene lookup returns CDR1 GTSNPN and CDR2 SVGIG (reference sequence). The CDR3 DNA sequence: TGTGCCCGGAGTGTAAGTTCCGGTAGCAATCAGCCCCAGCATTTT. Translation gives CARSVSSGSNQPQHF.

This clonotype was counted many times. Here the CDR3 DNA reads TGTGCCAGCAGTTCGGGCAGGAGGCCTCTCACAGATACGCAGTATTTT. Translated: CASSSGRRPLTDTQYF. V gene TRBV27 combines with J gene TRBJ2-3; TRBD2 might be the D (5 bases). The CDR3 covers 16 residues. The V end lost 4 bases, the J end lost 2 bases, and 16 bases lay between the germline ends. CDR1 and CDR2 from the germline V gene are MNHEY and SMNVEV (reference sequence).

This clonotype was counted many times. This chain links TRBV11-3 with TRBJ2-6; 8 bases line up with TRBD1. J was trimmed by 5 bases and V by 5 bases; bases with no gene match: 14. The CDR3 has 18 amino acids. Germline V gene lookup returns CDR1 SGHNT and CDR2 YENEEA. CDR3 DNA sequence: TGTGCCAGCAGCCCGGGTCCTGGACAGGGCAGTCGGGCCAACGTCCTGACTTTC. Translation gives CASSPGPGQGSRANVLTF.

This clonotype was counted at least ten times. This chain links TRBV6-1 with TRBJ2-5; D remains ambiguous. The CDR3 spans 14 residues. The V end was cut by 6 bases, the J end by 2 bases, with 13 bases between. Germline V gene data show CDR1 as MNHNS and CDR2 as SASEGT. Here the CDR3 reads CASSPFTPQETQYF. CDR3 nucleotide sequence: TGTGCCAGCAGCCCATTTACCCCTCAAGAGACCCAGTACTTC.

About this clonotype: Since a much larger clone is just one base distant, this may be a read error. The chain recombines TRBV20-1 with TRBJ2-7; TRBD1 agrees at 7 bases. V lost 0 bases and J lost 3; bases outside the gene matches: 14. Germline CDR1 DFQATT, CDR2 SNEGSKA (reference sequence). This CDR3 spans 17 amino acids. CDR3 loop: CSARESFLDRVSYEQYF. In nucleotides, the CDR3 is TGCAGTGCTAGAGAGTCTTTTCTCGACAGGGTGAGCTACGAGCAGTACTTC.

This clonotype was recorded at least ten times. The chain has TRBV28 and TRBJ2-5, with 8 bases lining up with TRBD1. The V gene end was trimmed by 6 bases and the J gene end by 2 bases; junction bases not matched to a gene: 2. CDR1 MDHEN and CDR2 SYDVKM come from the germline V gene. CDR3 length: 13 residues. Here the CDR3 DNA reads TGTGCCAGCAGGAGACAGGGGCAAGAGACCCAGTACTTC. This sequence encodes CASRRQGQETQYF.

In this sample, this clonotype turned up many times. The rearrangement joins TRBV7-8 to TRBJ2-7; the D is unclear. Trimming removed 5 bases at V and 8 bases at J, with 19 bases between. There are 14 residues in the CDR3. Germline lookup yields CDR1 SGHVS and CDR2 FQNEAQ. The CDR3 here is CASSPEDGARKQYF. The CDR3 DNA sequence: TGTGCCAGCAGCCCAGAAGACGGAGCCCGAAAGCAGTACTTC.

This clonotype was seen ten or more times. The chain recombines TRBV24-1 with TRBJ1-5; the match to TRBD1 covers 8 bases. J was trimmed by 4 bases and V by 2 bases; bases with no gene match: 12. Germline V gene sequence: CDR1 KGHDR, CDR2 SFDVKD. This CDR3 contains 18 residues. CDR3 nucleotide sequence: TGTGCCACCAGTGATTCCCCCGGGACAGGAGGGACTAATCAGCCCCAGCATTTT. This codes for CATSDSPGTGGTNQPQHF.

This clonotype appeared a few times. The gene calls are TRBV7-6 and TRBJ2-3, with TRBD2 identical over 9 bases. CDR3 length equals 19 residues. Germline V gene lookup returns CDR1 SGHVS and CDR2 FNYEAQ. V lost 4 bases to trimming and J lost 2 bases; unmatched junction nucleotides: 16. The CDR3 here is CASSSSGVAGDLVTDTQYF. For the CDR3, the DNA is TGTGCCAGCAGCTCCTCGGGGGTAGCGGGAGACCTGGTCACAGATACGCAGTATTTT. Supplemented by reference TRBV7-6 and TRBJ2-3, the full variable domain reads GAGVSQSPRYKVTKRGQDVALRCDPISGHVSLYWYRQALGQGPEFLTYFNYEAQQDKSGLPNDRFSAERPEGSISTLTIQRTEQRDSAMYRCASSSSGVAGDLVTDTQYFGPGTRLTVL.

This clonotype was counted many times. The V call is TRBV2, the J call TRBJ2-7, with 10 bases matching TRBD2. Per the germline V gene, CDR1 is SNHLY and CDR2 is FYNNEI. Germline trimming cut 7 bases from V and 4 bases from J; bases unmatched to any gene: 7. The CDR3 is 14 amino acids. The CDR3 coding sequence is TGTGCCAGCATGGCTAGCGGGAGCGGTTACGAGCAGTACTTC. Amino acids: CASMASGSGYEQYF.

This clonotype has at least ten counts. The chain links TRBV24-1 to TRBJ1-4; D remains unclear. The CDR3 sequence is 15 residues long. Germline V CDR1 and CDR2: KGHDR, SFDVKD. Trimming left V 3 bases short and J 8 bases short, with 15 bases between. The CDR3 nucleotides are TGTGCCACCAGTGATCCCGCCGCGGGAGGCGAAAAACTGTTTTTT. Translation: CATSDPAAGGEKLFF.

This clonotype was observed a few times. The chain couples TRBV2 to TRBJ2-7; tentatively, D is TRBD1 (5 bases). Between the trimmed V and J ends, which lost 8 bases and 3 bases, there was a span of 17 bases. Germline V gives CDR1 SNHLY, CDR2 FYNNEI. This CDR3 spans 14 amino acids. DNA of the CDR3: TGTGCCAGCGAACGAGACAGAACATTCTACGAGCAGTACTTC. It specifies CASERDRTFYEQYF.

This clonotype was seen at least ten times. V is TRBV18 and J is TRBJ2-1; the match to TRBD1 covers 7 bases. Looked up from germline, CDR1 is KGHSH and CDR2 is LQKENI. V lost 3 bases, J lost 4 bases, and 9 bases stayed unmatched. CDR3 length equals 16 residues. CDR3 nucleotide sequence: TGTGCCAGCTCACCGTCACAGGGGAAGGCTTACAATGAGCAGTTCTTC. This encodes CASSPSQGKAYNEQFF.

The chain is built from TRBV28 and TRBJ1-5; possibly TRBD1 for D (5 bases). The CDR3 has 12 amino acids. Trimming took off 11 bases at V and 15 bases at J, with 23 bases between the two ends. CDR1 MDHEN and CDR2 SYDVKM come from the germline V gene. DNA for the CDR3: TGTGCCGTGGGAGACAGTCGGGGGTTGGGGCATTTT. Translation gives CAVGDSRGLGHF.

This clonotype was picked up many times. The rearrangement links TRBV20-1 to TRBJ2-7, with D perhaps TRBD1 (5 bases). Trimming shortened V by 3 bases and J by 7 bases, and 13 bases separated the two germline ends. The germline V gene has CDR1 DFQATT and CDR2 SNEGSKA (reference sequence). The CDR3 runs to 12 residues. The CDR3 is CSASEQPGEQYF. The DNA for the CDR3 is TGCAGTGCTAGTGAACAGCCAGGGGAGCAGTACTTC.

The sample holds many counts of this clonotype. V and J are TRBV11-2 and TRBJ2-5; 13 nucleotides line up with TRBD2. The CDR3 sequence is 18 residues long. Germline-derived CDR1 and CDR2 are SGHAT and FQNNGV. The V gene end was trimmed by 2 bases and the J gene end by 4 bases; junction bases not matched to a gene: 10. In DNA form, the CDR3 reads TGTGCCAGCAGCTTACTGACTAGCGGGAGGTTTGTCGTAGAGACCCAGTACTTC. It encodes CASSLLTSGRFVVETQYF.

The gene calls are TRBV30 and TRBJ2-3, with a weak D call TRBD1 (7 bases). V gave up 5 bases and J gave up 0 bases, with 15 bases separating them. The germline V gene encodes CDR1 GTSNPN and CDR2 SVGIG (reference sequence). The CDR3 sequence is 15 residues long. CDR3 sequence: CAWGKQGTSTDTQYF. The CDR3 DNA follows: TGTGCCTGGGGCAAACAGGGGACTAGCACAGATACGCAGTATTTT.